The 18 T cell receptor beta chains reported below all come from one sample, sequenced in a study of T cells in Graves' hyperthyroidism and ophthalmopathy. Researchers amplified the TCR beta CDR3 regions from RNA transcripts. The TCR CDR3 first-round RT-PCR relied on the HTBI primer set. TCRdb re-analysed the multiplex PCR reads in MiXCR, keeping a single row per CDR3 protein. This table holds approximately 690,000 distinct CDR3 sequences, less than 25% found once. The sequencing sample was made of blood. These receptors originate from a man aged 25-40 years with Graves' ophthalmopathy.

This chain uses TRBV7-8 with TRBJ1-1, with D unclear. Germline V CDR1 and CDR2: SGHVS, FQNEAQ. The CDR3 consists of 15 residues. V was pared by 1 base and J by 5 bases, with 14 bases between. CDR3 DNA: TGTGCCAGCAGCTTAGATCGCTGGAGTGGAACTGAAGCTTTCTTT. Protein: CASSLDRWSGTEAFF.

The chain combines TRBV6-1 with TRBJ2-5; 11 nucleotides agree with TRBD2. Germline lookup yields CDR1 MNHNS and CDR2 SASEGT. J gave up 4 bases and V 6 bases, and 13 bases lay outside the gene matches. This CDR3 has 17 residues. CDR3 coding DNA: TGTGCCAGCAGACCGGGACTAGCGGAGTGGGGCGGAGAGACCCAGTACTTC. Amino acids: CASRPGLAEWGGETQYF.

The V gene is TRBV9, the J gene TRBJ2-1; 9 positions match TRBD2. Germline V gene sequence: CDR1 SGDLS, CDR2 YYNGEE. V lost 0 bases to trimming and J lost 7 bases; unmatched junction nucleotides: 8. This CDR3 contains 16 residues. The CDR3 sequence is CASSVAWRLAENEQFF. The CDR3 nucleotides read TGTGCCAGCAGCGTAGCTTGGAGACTAGCGGAAAATGAGCAGTTCTTC.

A few counts support this clonotype. The chain combines TRBV20-1 with TRBJ2-5; a weak D match, TRBD2 (5 bases). CDR1 is DFQATT, CDR2 SNEGSKA, per germline (reference sequence). With 7 bases removed from V and 7 bases from J, the gap between germline ends came to 25 bases. The CDR3 loop spans 15 amino acids. The CDR3 is CSEVLTRTYKVTQYF. CDR3 sequence (DNA): TGCAGTGAGGTCCTCACTAGGACTTATAAGGTGACCCAGTACTTC.

This clonotype showed up just a few times. The rearrangement uses TRBV12-3 or TRBV12-4 and TRBJ2-1, with 10 bases that match TRBD2. There are 19 residues in the CDR3. V was clipped by 5 bases and J by 5 bases; unmatched bases: 18. In DNA form, the CDR3 reads TGTGCCAGCAGTGCCACCCTGCCCTACCTAGCGGGAGTTGACAATGAGCAGTTCTTC. It yields the protein CASSATLPYLAGVDNEQFF.

Only a few counts were recorded for this clonotype. The chain employs TRBV28 and TRBJ1-3, with unresolved D. The V end lost 5 bases, the J end lost 0 bases, and 11 bases lay between the germline ends. Germline assignment: CDR1 MDHEN and CDR2 SYDVKM. The CDR3 consists of 15 residues. CDR3 nucleotide sequence: TGTGCCAGCAGTGAATTGGGCTACTCTGGAAACACCATATATTTT. Translated, it gives CASSELGYSGNTIYF.

The gene calls are TRBV24-1 and TRBJ1-3; 8 bases agree with TRBD1. The V segment lost 8 bases and the J segment 1 base; nucleotides outside the gene matches: 9. Germline loops: CDR1 KGHDR, CDR2 SFDVKD. The CDR3 is 16 amino acids. CDR3 DNA: TGTGCCACCACCCAGGGACAGGACCTGTCTGGAAACACCATATATTTT. Protein product: CATTQGQDLSGNTIYF.

This clonotype was seen ten or more times. V usage is TRBV18 and J usage is TRBJ1-5, with 10 bases identical to TRBD1. Germline V gives CDR1 KGHSH, CDR2 LQKENI. Losses at the gene ends were 3 bases for V and 1 base for J; bases not matched to a gene: 3. The CDR3 consists of 16 residues. DNA of the CDR3: TGTGCCAGCTCACCCCTGGACAGGGGGAGCAATCAGCCCCAGCATTTT. It yields the protein CASSPLDRGSNQPQHF.

This rearrangement joins TRBV10-2 to TRBJ2-2, with TRBD2 as a possible D gene (5 bases). The CDR3 covers 15 residues. Per the germline V gene, CDR1 is WSHSY and CDR2 is SAAADI. V lost 4 bases and J lost 5, with 14 bases in between. Here the CDR3 reads CASSVGGLPTGELFF. CDR3 sequence (DNA): TGCGCCAGCAGTGTCGGCGGGCTCCCTACCGGGGAGCTGTTTTTT.

The V gene is TRBV7-8, the J gene TRBJ2-1, with TRBD2 matching over 7 bases. The CDR3 is 15 amino acids. With 5 bases clipped from V and 7 bases from J, the junction kept 11 bases outside the gene matches. Germline V lookup: CDR1 SGHVS, CDR2 FQNEAQ. This CDR3 is CASSRGGSGGNEQFF. DNA of the CDR3: TGTGCCAGCAGCAGGGGCGGGAGTGGGGGAAATGAGCAGTTCTTC. Full variable domain (rest looked up from reference TRBV7-8 and TRBJ2-1): GAGVSQSPRYKVAKRGQDVALRCDPISGHVSLFWYQQALGQGPEFLTYFQNEAQLDKSGLPSDRFFAERPEGSVSTLKIQRTQQEDSAVYLCASSRGGSGGNEQFFGPGTRLTVL.

This clonotype was recorded many times. The genes are TRBV20-1 and TRBJ1-6; 9 nucleotides match TRBD1. Trimming removed 5 bases from V and 7 bases from J; junction bases left unmatched: 12. Germline CDR1 reads DFQATT; CDR2 reads SNEGSKA (reference sequence). The CDR3 is 16 residues long. CDR3 protein: CSAGRQGVKGNSPLHF. The CDR3 nucleotides are TGCAGTGCTGGTCGACAGGGGGTAAAGGGGAATTCACCCCTCCACTTT.

This clonotype has ten or more counts. This chain joins TRBV7-2 and TRBJ2-5; 9 nucleotides agree with TRBD1. The junction had 13 bases not matched to a gene; V was cut back by 4 bases and J by 10 bases. The CDR3 is 15 amino acids. The germline V gene has CDR1 SGHTA and CDR2 FQGNSA. The CDR3 DNA sequence: TGTGCCAGCAGCTCAGCCCCGGGACAGGGAGGTAACCAGTACTTC. Amino acid sequence: CASSSAPGQGGNQYF.

In this sample, this clonotype turned up a few times. This rearrangement joins TRBV18 to TRBJ2-7; possibly TRBD2 for D (6 bases). From germline, CDR1 is KGHSH and CDR2 LQKENI. V lost 1 base and J 2 bases, leaving 12 bases between the germline ends. CDR3 length equals 15 residues. DNA for the CDR3: TGTGCCAGCTCACCACGAGTAGCGGATACCTACGAGCAGTACTTC. This encodes CASSPRVADTYEQYF.

Of note for this clonotype: A read error may be the cause here, since a much bigger clone is one base away. This rearrangement joins TRBV11-2 to TRBJ2-7; no reliable D call. Trimming pared 3 bases from V and 6 bases from J, leaving 15 bases between. From germline, CDR1 is SGHAT and CDR2 FQNNGV. The CDR3 contains 14 residues. CDR3 DNA sequence: TGTGCCAGCAGCTTGTGGATGGATGGGGTCGAGCAGTACTTC. Its translation is CASSLWMDGVEQYF. Full variable domain (remainder filled in from reference TRBV11-2 and TRBJ2-7): EAGVAQSPRYKIIEKRQSVAFWCNPISGHATLYWYQQILGQGPKLLIQFQNNGVVDDSQLPKDRFSAERLKGVDSTLKIQPAKLEDSAVYLCASSLWMDGVEQYFGPGTRLTVT.

The CDR3 DNA reads as TGTGCCAGCACCCAAGGACTAGCGGGAGTAGAGACCCAGTACTTC. Translated: CASTQGLAGVETQYF. The rearrangement uses TRBV7-8 and TRBJ2-5, with 13 bases fitting TRBD2. CDR1 is SGHVS, CDR2 FQNEAQ, per germline. V gave up 7 bases and J gave up 4 bases; unmatched junction bases: 6. This CDR3 has 15 residues.

This clonotype appeared many times. The V call is TRBV11-2, the J call TRBJ1-2, with 7 positions matching TRBD1. The V gene end was trimmed by 3 bases and the J gene end by 6 bases; junction bases not matched to a gene: 1. The CDR3 runs 12 residues. Germline-derived CDR1 and CDR2 are SGHAT and FQNNGV. The CDR3 coding sequence is TGTGCCAGCAGCTTCAGGGGGAATGGCTACACCTTC. As protein: CASSFRGNGYTF.

This clonotype was found a few times. The V and J genes are TRBV7-9 and TRBJ2-3; TRBD2 matches at 7 bases. The CDR3 loop spans 15 amino acids. The junction had 9 bases not matched to a gene; V was cut back by 9 bases and J by 0 bases. Per germline, CDR1 SEHNR and CDR2 FQNEAQ (reference sequence). CDR3 DNA sequence: TGTGCCAGTGCAGCTATCGGGGGGAGCACAGATACGCAGTATTTT. It encodes CASAAIGGSTDTQYF.

V and J are TRBV5-1 and TRBJ2-7, with D unresolved. With 3 bases removed from V and 0 bases from J, the gap between germline ends came to 19 bases. The CDR3 contains 17 residues. Germline CDR1 is SGHRS and CDR2 is YFSETQ. CDR3 region: CASSSQYIMPPSYEQYF. In DNA, the CDR3 is TGCGCCAGCAGCTCACAGTATATTATGCCGCCCTCCTACGAGCAGTACTTC.